Below, 18 T cell receptor beta chains from the same sample are listed, as sequenced in a study of PD-1 blockade in classical Hodgkin lymphoma. As for time point: newly diagnosed, previously untreated cHL patient sample. Sequenced by immunoSEQ multiplex PCR; TCRdb stores in-frame clones only, minus some. Of 30,000 to 35,000 clones in the sample, 94% were seen once. Sequenced material: peripheral blood mononuclear cells (PBMCs). The receptors were gathered from a human donor with classical Hodgkin lymphoma.

This chain links TRBV18 with TRBJ1-5; a weak D match, TRBD1 (5 bases). The length of the CDR3 is 15 residues. CDR1 and CDR2 from the germline V gene are KGHSH and LQKENI. Trimming left V 6 bases short and J 2 bases short, with 14 bases between. The CDR3 DNA reads as TGTGCCAGCTCCCCCTCAGGGATGCGCAATCAGCCCCAGCATTTT. Translating it yields CASSPSGMRNQPQHF. The complete variable domain, with remaining parts taken from reference TRBV18 and TRBJ1-5, reads NAGVMQNPRHLVRRRGQEARLRCSPMKGHSHVYWYRQLPEEGLKFMVYLQKENIIDESGMPKERFSAEFPKEGPSILRIQQVVRGDSAAYFCASSPSGMRNQPQHFGDGTRLSIL.

The chain uses TRBV15 and TRBJ2-7, with 10 positions matching TRBD1. The junction had 5 bases not matched to a gene; V was cut back by 6 bases and J by 3 bases. Looked up from germline, CDR1 is LNHNV and CDR2 is YYDKDF (reference sequence). CDR3 length equals 14 residues. CDR3 sequence: CATRRDRGFYEQYF. The CDR3 nucleotides are TGTGCCACCAGACGGGACAGGGGATTCTACGAGCAGTACTTC.

V gene TRBV5-4 combines with J gene TRBJ2-7; 10 bases agree with TRBD1. The CDR3 loop spans 16 amino acids. Trimming at V came to 3 bases and at J to 3 bases, leaving 9 bases not matched to a gene. Germline V gene data show CDR1 as SGHNT and CDR2 as YYREEE (reference sequence). The CDR3 DNA follows: TGTGCCAGCAGCTCTCCCCGGACAGGGGGGGACTACGAGCAGTACTTC. Residues: CASSSPRTGGDYEQYF.

This chain connects TRBV6-1 to TRBJ1-1; 7 bases are shared with TRBD1. J gave up 0 bases and V 7 bases, and 5 bases lay outside the gene matches. The germline gives CDR1 MNHNS, CDR2 SASEGT. The CDR3 consists of 14 residues. The CDR3 bases are TGTGCCAGCACCTACAGGGGAATGAACACTGAAGCTTTCTTT. Translated: CASTYRGMNTEAFF.

V gene TRBV5-5 combines with J gene TRBJ2-3; 8 positions match TRBD1. Germline V gene sequence: CDR1 SGHKS, CDR2 YYEKEE (reference sequence). V shed 1 base, J shed 6 bases, and the junction held 7 bases outside the gene matches. This CDR3 has 15 residues. The CDR3 here is CASSLTQGAADTQYF. The CDR3 DNA is TGTGCCAGCAGCTTGACCCAGGGGGCTGCCGATACGCAGTATTTT.

The genes are TRBV4-1 and TRBJ1-1; 10 bases agree with TRBD1. The V and J ends lost 9 bases and 6 bases, in that order; junction bases with no gene match: 7. Looked up from germline, CDR1 is MGHRA and CDR2 is YSYEKL. The CDR3 spans 13 residues. CDR3 coding DNA: TGCGCCAGTGAGGCCGGGACAGGGGCTGAAGCTTTCTTT. It is translated as CASEAGTGAEAFF.

This sequence joins TRBV6-6 and TRBJ2-7, with 7 positions matching TRBD1. CDR3 length: 16 amino acids. The germline gives CDR1 MNHNY, CDR2 SVGAGI (reference sequence). The trim removed 8 bases at V and 1 base at J, leaving 14 bases unmatched. In DNA form, the CDR3 reads TGTGCCAGCGAGGACAGGCGGAGGCTAGGGTCCTACGAGCAGTACTTC. Its translation is CASEDRRRLGSYEQYF.

This chain joins TRBV21-1 and TRBJ1-6; the table's D call, TRBD1, has no DNA check behind it. TRBV21-1 is listed as a pseudogene. The CDR3 contains 14 residues. The CDR3 DNA is TGTGCCAGCAGCTGGGGCCACCCAGGGTCACCCCTCCACTTT. It yields the protein CASSWGHPGSPLHF.

The genes are TRBV4-1 and TRBJ1-1; no clear D gene. The CDR3 is 16 amino acids. The ends were cut back, 0 bases at V and 2 bases at J, with 13 bases in the middle. Germline V gives CDR1 MGHRA, CDR2 YSYEKL. This CDR3 is CASSQDQGRFNTEAFF. Written as DNA, the CDR3 is TGCGCCAGCAGCCAAGATCAAGGAAGGTTCAACACTGAAGCTTTCTTT.

The J gene is TRBJ2-7, the V gene TRBV27; D is possibly TRBD2 (6 bases). Germline V gene lookup returns CDR1 MNHEY and CDR2 SMNVEV (reference sequence). This CDR3 comprises 16 residues. The V gene lost 6 bases and the J gene lost 7 bases, with 25 bases spanning the gap. In DNA form, the CDR3 reads TGTGCCAGCAGCCCCCTCGCCGGGACTCCGGTAGAGGAGCAGTACTTC. Protein: CASSPLAGTPVEEQYF.

The chain joins TRBV7-6 to TRBJ2-2; D is unresolved. The CDR3 is 16 residues long. Germline V CDR1 and CDR2: SGHVS, FNYEAQ. V gave up 2 bases and J gave up 0 bases, with 10 bases separating them. CDR3 in DNA: TGTGCCAGCAGCTTAAGTCCGGATGCGAACACCGGGGAGCTGTTTTTT. Protein product: CASSLSPDANTGELFF.

The V and J genes are TRBV15 and TRBJ1-2; D gene uncertain. CDR1 LNHNV and CDR2 YYDKDF come from the germline V gene (reference sequence). Deletions cut 4 bases from V and 3 bases from J, with 9 bases between. The CDR3 consists of 13 residues. CDR3 amino acids: CATSTEEHYGYTF. CDR3 nucleotide sequence: TGTGCCACCAGCACCGAGGAGCACTATGGCTACACCTTC.

This rearrangement joins TRBV5-4 to TRBJ1-5; 8 bases fit TRBD1. Unmatched junction bases numbered 4, after V lost 4 bases and J lost 1 base. The CDR3 has 15 residues. CDR1 and CDR2 (germline): SGHNT, YYREEE (reference sequence). The CDR3 sequence is CASSQDRGSNQPQHF. The CDR3 DNA is TGTGCCAGCAGCCAAGACAGGGGAAGCAATCAGCCCCAGCATTTT.

V is TRBV19 and J is TRBJ1-1, with D uncertain. With 7 bases removed from V and 0 bases from J, the gap between germline ends came to 9 bases. CDR1 and CDR2 (germline): LNHDA, SQIVND (reference sequence). The CDR3 consists of 13 residues. The CDR3 coding sequence is TGTGCCAGTAAGGAGCCCATGAACACTGAAGCTTTCTTT. Translating gives CASKEPMNTEAFF.

The chain joins TRBV7-9 to TRBJ2-1; TRBD2 agrees at 11 bases. CDR1 and CDR2 from the germline V gene are SEHNR and FQNEAQ (reference sequence). The CDR3 spans 15 residues. V shed 1 base, J shed 6 bases, and the junction held 2 bases outside the gene matches. The CDR3 DNA is TGTGCCAGCAGCTTAGTTAGCGGGAGGGCCAATGAGCAGTTCTTC. Protein: CASSLVSGRANEQFF.

The chain joins TRBV7-9 to TRBJ2-2, with 11 bases identical to TRBD1. The V and J ends lost 5 bases and 2 bases, in that order; junction bases with no gene match: 10. This CDR3 has 18 amino acids. The germline gives CDR1 SEHNR, CDR2 FQNEAQ (reference sequence). The CDR3 sequence: CASSHPPGQGANTGELFF. CDR3 coding DNA: TGTGCCAGCAGCCACCCGCCCGGACAGGGGGCAAACACCGGGGAGCTGTTTTTT.

The chain has TRBV5-1 and TRBJ2-1; 10 bases agree with TRBD1. There are 13 residues in the CDR3. V shed 6 bases, J shed 9 bases, and the junction held 6 bases outside the gene matches. CDR1 is SGHRS, CDR2 YFSETQ, per germline. In DNA, the CDR3 is TGCGCCAGCACGGGACAGGGGTGGGCTGAGCAGTTCTTC. Protein product: CASTGQGWAEQFF.

CDR3 amino acids: CASRRHSVGQGKLGYGNTIYF. The CDR3 DNA sequence: TGTGCCAGCAGGCGACATTCTGTGGGACAGGGGAAACTTGGCTACGGAAACACCATATATTTT. The chain couples TRBV16 to TRBJ1-3, with 10 bases aligning to TRBD1. The V gene end was trimmed by 6 bases and the J gene end by 4 bases; junction bases not matched to a gene: 24. From germline, CDR1 is KGHSY and CDR2 FQNENV. This CDR3 has 21 residues.